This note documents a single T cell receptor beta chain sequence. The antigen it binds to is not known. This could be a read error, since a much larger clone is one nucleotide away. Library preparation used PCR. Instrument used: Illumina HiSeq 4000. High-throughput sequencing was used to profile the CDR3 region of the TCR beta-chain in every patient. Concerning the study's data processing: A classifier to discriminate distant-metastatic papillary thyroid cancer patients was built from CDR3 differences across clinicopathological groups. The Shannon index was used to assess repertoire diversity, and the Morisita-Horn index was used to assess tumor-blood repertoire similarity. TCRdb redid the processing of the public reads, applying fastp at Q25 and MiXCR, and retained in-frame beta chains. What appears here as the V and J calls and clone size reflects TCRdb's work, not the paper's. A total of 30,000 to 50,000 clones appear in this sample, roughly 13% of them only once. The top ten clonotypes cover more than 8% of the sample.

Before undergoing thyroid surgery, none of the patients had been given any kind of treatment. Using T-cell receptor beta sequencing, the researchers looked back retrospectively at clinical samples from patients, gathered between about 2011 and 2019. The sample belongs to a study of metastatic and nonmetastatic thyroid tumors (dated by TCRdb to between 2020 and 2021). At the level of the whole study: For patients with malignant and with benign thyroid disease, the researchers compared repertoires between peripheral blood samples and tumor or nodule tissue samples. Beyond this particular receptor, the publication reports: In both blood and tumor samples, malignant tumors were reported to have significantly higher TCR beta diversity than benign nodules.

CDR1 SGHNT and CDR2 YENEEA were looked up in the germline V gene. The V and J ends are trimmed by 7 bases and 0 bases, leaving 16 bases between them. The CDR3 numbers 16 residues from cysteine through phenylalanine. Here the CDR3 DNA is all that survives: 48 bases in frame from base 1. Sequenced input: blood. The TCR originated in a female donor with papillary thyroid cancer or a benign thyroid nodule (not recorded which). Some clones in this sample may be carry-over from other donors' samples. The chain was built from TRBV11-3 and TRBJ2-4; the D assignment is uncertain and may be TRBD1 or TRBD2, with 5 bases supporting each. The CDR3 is CASINWDVIAKNIQYF. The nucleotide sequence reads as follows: TGTGCCAGCATCAATTGGGACGTCATAGCCAAAAACATTCAGTACTTC. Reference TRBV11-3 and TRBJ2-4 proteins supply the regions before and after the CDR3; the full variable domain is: EAGVVQSPRYKIIEKKQPVAFWCNPISGHNTLYWYLQNLGQGPELLIRYENEEAVDDSQLPKDRFSAERLKGVDSTLKIQPAELGDSAVYLCASINWDVIAKNIQYFGAGTRLSVL.